The clone carrying this T cell receptor beta chain was seen only a few times. Its antigen is not known. Each of the sorted populations had a purity greater than 98%. This sample is drawn from a study of beta chain features in type 1 diabetes. Regarding the study as a whole: Patients showed naive, central memory and Treg TCRB repertoires that appeared more similar than those of healthy donors. TCRB CDR3 length was moderately but significantly reduced in all four CD4+ subsets of Type 1 diabetes patients. Any PCR bias toward short templates would affect both groups alike.

The authors reverse transcribed all of the isolated RNA, so sequencing captured expressed TCRB transcripts. The data were produced by immunoSEQ multiplex PCR, yet TCRdb's version contains in-frame clones alone and is incomplete. The sample includes approximately 600,000 clones, approximately 13% of them seen just once. The CDR3 extends over 13 amino acids. Germline V lookup: CDR1 SGDLS, CDR2 YYNGEE. Trimming left V 0 bases short and J 5 bases short, with 6 bases between. Sample: naive CD4+ T cells from blood. This sequence joins TRBV9 and TRBJ1-5, with D unresolved. The clonotype comes from a young man with type 1 diabetes. DNA for the CDR3: TGTGCCAGCAGCGTAGATTATGATCAGCCCCAGCATTTT. Translation gives CASSVDYDQPQHF. Filled out from reference TRBV9 and TRBJ1-5, the complete variable domain reads DSGVTQTPKHLITATGQRVTLRCSPRSGDLSVYWYQQSLDQGLQFLIQYYNGEERAKGNILERFSAQQFPDLHSELNLSSLELGDSALYFCASSVDYDQPQHFGDGTRLSIL.